This T cell receptor beta chain originates from a study of cytomegalovirus exposure and HLA in healthy donors. Study conclusions and caveats: In a later analysis, TCR association rates varied by HLA locus: DRB1 most, HLA-C fewest. Cytomegalovirus-associated TCR beta chains were listed, numbering 150 to 200. Whilst most TCR sequences proved rare, a subset of public TCRs occurred across many donors. It emerged from a later analysis that several of the most significant clusters appeared to be linked to common viral pathogens.

With 60 Vbeta and 13 Jbeta primers, the PCR was carried out. Using immunoSEQ multiplex PCR, the repertoire was profiled, and TCRdb retains in-frame clones only, with some absent. The sample lists 100,000 to 150,000 clones; around 65% were seen once. On this clone: Its specificity is not known.

The germline V gene has CDR1 SNHLY and CDR2 FYNNEI. The CDR3 has 13 amino acids. With 8 bases clipped from V and 3 bases from J, the junction kept 6 bases outside the gene matches. The sequenced sample was PBMCs. The receptor was isolated from a man between 18 and 35 years old in good health and CMV-seronegative. V and J are TRBV2 and TRBJ2-7; 8 bases are shared with TRBD2. CDR3 in amino acids: CASRGGGSYEQYF. The CDR3 nucleotides are TGTGCCAGCCGGGGGGGAGGAAGCTACGAGCAGTACTTC.